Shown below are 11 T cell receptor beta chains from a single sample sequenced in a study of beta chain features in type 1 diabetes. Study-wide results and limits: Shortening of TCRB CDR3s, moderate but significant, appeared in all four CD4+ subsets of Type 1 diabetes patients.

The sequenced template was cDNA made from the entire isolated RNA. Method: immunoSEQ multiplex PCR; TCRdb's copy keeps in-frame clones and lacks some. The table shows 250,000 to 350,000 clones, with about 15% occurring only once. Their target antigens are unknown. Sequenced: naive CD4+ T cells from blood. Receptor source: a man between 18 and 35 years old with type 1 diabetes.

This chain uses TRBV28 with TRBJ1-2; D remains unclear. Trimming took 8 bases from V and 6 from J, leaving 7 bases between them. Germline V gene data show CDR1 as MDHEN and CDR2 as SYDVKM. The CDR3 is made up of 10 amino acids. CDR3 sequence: CASAGNGYTF. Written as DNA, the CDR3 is TGTGCCAGCGCCGGGAATGGCTACACCTTC.

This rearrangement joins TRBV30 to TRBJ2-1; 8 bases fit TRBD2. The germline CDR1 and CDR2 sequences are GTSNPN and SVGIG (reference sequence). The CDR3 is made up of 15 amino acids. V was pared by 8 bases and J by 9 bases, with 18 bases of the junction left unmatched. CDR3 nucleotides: TGTGCCGCGGGAAGGGGGGTAGCGGGGCCTGGTGAGCAGTTCTTC. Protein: CAAGRGVAGPGEQFF.

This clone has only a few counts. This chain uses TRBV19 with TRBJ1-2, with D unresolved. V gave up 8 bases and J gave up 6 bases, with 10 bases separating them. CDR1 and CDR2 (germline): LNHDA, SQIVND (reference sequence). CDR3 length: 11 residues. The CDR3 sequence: CASREINGYTF. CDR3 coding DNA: TGTGCCAGTCGGGAAATTAATGGCTACACCTTC.

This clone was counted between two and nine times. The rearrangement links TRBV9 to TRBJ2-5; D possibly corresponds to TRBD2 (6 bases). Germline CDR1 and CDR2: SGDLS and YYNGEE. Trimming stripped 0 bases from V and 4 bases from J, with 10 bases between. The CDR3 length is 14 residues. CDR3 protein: CASSVGVRGETQYF. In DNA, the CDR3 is TGTGCCAGCAGCGTAGGTGTGCGGGGAGAGACCCAGTACTTC. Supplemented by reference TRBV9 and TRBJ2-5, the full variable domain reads DSGVTQTPKHLITATGQRVTLRCSPRSGDLSVYWYQQSLDQGLQFLIQYYNGEERAKGNILERFSAQQFPDLHSELNLSSLELGDSALYFCASSVGVRGETQYFGPGTRLLVL.

Here the CDR3 reads CASSRQGRQETQYF. DNA for the CDR3: TGTGCCAGCAGTCGACAGGGCAGACAAGAGACCCAGTACTTC. The genes are TRBV27 and TRBJ2-5; 7 bases are a match to TRBD1. Germline loops: CDR1 MNHEY, CDR2 SMNVEV (reference sequence). The V gene end was trimmed by 5 bases and the J gene end by 2 bases; junction bases not matched to a gene: 5. The CDR3 is 14 residues long.

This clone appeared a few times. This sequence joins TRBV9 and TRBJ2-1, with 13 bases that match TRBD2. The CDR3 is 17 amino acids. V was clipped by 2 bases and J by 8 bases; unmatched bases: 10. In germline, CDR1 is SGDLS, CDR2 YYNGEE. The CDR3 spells CASSVSGTSGNWDEQFF. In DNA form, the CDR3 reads TGTGCCAGCAGCGTGTCCGGGACTAGCGGGAATTGGGATGAGCAGTTCTTC.

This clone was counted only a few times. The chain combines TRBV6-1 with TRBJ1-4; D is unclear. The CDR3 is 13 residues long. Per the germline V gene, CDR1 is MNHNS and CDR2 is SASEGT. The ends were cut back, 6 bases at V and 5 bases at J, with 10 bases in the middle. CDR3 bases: TGTGCCAGCAGGGGAGGAATAAATGAAAAACTGTTTTTT. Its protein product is CASRGGINEKLFF.

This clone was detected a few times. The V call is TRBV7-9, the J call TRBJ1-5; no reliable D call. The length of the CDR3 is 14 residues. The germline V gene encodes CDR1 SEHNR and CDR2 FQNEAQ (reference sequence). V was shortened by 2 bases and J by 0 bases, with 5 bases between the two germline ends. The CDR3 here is CASSLSDSNQPQHF. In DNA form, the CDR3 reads TGTGCCAGCAGCTTATCAGATAGCAATCAGCCCCAGCATTTT.

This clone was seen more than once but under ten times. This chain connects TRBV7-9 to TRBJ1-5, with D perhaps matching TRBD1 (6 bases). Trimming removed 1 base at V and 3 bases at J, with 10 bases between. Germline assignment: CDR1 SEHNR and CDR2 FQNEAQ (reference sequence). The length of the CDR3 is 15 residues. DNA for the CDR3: TGTGCCAGCAGCTTAGGGGGGCAGGTCAATCAGCCCCAGCATTTT. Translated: CASSLGGQVNQPQHF.

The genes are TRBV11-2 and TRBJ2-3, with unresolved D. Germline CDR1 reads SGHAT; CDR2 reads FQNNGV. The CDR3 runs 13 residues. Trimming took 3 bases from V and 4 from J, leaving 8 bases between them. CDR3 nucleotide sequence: TGTGCCAGCAGCTTGGCCCTCCCAGATACGCAGTATTTT. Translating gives CASSLALPDTQYF.

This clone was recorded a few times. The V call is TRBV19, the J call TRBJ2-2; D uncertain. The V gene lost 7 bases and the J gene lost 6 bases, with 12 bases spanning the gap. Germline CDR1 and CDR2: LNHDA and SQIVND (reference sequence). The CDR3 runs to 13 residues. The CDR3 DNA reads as TGTGCCAGTACCACGCTGAGTCCCGGGGAGCTGTTTTTT. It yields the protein CASTTLSPGELFF. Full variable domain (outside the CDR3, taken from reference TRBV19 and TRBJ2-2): DGGITQSPKYLFRKEGQNVTLSCEQNLNHDAMYWYRQDPGQGLRLIYYSQIVNDFQKGDIAEGYSVSREKKESFPLTVTSAQKNPTAFYLCASTTLSPGELFFGEGSRLTVL.